This record covers a single TCR beta chain. Method: immunoSEQ multiplex PCR; TCRdb's copy keeps in-frame clones and lacks some. The sample has a few hundred thousand clones; 80% to 85% are singletons. These data are taken from a study of blood T cell repertoires in COVID-19. Study as a whole: T cells, B-cell-depleted T cells, or PBMCs supplied cDNA or gDNA.

This CDR3 comprises 15 residues. Per germline, CDR1 SGHTA and CDR2 FQGNSA. Trimming removed 6 bases from V and 4 bases from J, with 15 bases in between. The chain has TRBV7-2 and TRBJ1-4; TRBD1 might be the D (6 bases). Sequences were obtained from PBMCs or T cells enriched from blood (not recorded which). This clonotype was sampled from a man between 45 and 60 years old who had recovered from COVID-19. The CDR3 nucleotides are TGTGCCAGCAGTTATAAACGGGACATTAATGAAAAACTGTTTTTT. It encodes CASSYKRDINEKLFF.